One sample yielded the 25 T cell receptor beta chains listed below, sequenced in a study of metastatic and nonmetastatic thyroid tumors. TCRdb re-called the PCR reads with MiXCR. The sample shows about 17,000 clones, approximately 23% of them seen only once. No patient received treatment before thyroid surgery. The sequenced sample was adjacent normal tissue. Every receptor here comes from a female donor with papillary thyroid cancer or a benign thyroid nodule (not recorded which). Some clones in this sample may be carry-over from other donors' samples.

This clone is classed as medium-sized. CDR3 in DNA: TGTGCCACCAGCGGGGATTGGGGCTACACCTTC. Residues: CATSGDWGYTF. The chain carries TRBV15 and TRBJ1-2; D gene unclear. With 5 bases removed from V and 8 bases from J, the gap between germline ends came to 9 bases. CDR1 is LNHNV, CDR2 YYDKDF, per germline (reference sequence). The length of the CDR3 is 11 residues.

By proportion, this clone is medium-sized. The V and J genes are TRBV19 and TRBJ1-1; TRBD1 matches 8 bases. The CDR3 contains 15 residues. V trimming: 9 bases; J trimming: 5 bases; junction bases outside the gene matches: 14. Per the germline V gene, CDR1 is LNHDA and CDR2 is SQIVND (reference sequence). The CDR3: CASKITGGGRTEAFF. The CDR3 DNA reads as TGTGCCAGCAAAATTACAGGGGGTGGACGAACTGAAGCTTTCTTT.

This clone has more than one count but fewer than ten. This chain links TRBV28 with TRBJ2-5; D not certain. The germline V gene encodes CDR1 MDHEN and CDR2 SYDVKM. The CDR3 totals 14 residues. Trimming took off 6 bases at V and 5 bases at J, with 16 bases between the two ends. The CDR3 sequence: CASSSSVRWETQYF. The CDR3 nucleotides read TGTGCCAGCAGCTCTTCCGTGAGGTGGGAGACCCAGTACTTC.

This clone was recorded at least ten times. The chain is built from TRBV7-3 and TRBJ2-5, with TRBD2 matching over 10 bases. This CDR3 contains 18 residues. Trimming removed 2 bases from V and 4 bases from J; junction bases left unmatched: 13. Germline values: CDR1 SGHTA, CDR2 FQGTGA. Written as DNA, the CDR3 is TGTGCCAGCAGCTTAGATTCCCCTAGCGGGAGAGGCAGAGAGACCCAGTACTTC. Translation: CASSLDSPSGRGRETQYF.

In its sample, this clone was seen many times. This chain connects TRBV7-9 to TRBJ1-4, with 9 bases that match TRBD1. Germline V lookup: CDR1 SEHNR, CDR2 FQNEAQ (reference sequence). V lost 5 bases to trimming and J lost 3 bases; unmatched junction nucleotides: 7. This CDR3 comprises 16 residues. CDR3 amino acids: CASSPRDRESNEKLFF. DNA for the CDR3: TGTGCCAGCAGCCCCCGGGACAGGGAATCTAATGAAAAACTGTTTTTT.

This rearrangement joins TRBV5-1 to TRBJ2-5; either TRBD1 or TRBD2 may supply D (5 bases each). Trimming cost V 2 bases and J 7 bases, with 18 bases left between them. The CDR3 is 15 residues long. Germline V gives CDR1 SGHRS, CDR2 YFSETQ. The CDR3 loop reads CASSFPQGIGGTQYF. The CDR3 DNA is TGCGCCAGCAGCTTCCCCCAGGGCATAGGAGGGACCCAGTACTTC.

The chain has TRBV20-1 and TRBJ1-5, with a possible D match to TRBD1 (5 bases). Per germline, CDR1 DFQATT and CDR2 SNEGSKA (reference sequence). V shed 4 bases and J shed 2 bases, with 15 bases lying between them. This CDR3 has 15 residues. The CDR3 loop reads CSATTGVQGNQPQHF. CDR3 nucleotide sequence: TGCAGTGCTACAACAGGAGTTCAAGGCAATCAGCCCCAGCATTTT.

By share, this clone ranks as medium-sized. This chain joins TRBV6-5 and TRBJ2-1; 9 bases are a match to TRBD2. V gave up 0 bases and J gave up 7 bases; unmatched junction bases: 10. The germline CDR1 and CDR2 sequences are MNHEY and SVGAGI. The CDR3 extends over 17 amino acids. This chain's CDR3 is CASSYSTPAGGRNEQFF. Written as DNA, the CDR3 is TGTGCCAGCAGTTACTCAACCCCAGCGGGAGGTCGAAATGAGCAGTTCTTC.

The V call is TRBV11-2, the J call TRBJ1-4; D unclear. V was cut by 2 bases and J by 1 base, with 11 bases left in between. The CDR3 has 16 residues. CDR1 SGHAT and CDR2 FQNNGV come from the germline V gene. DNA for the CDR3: TGTGCCAGCAGCTTATACGGATTTCAAACTAATGAAAAACTGTTTTTT. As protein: CASSLYGFQTNEKLFF.

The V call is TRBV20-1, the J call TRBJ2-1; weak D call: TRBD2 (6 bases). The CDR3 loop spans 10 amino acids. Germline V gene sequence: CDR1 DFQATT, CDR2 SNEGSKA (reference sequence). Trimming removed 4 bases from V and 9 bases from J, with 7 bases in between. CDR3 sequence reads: CSAIGGEQFF. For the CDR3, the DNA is TGCAGTGCTATCGGGGGTGAGCAGTTCTTC.

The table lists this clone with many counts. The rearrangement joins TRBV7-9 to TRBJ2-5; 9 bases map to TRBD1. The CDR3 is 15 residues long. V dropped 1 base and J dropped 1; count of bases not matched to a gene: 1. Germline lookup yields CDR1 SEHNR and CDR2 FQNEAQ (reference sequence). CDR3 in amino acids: CASSLGDRVQETQYF. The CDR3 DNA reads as TGTGCCAGCAGCTTAGGGGACAGGGTCCAAGAGACCCAGTACTTC.

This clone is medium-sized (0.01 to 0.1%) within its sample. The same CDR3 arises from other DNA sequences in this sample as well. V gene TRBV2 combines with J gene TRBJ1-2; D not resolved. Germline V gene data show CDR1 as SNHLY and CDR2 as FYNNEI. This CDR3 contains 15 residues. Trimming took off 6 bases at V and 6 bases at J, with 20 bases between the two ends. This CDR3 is CASRPSRGFEHGYTF. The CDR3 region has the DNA TGTGCCAGCAGGCCCTCCCGCGGGTTTGAACATGGCTACACCTTC.

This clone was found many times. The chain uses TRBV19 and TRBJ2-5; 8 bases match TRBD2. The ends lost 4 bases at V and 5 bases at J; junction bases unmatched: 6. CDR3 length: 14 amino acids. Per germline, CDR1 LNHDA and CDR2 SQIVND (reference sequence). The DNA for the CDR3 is TGTGCCAGTAGTACGGTTAGCGGGACGGAGACCCAGTACTTC. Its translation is CASSTVSGTETQYF.

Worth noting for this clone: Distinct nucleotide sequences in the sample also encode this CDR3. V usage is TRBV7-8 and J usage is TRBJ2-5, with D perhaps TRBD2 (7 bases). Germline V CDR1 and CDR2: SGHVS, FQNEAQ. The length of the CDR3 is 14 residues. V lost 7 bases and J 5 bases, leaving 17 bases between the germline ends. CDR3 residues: CASTGREGGETQYF. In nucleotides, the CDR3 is TGTGCCAGCACGGGGCGCGAGGGGGGGGAGACCCAGTACTTC.

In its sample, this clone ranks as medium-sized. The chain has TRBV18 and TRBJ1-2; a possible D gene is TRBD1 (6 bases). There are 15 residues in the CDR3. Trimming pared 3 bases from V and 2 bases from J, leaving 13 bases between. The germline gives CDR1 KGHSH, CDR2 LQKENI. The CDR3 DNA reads TGTGCCAGCTCACCCGCAGGGGCCCGGAACTATGGCTACACCTTC. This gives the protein CASSPAGARNYGYTF.

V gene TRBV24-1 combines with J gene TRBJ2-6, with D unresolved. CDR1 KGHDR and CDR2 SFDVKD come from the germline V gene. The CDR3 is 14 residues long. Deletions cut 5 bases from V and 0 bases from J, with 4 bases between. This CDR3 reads CATSASSGANVLTF. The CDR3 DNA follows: TGTGCCACCAGTGCCAGCTCTGGGGCCAACGTCCTGACTTTC.

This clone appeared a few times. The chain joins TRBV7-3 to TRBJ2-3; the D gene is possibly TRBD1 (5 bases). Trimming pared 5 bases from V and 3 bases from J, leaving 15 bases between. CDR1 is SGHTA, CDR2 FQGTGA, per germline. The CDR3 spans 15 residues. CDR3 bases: TGTGCCAGCAGCCCAGGGTACTTGGAAACAGATACGCAGTATTTT. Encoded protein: CASSPGYLETDTQYF.

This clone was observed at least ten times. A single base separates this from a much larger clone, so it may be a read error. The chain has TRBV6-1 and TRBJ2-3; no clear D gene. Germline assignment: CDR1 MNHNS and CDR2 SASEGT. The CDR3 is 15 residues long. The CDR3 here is CAGSFLGPGTDTQYF. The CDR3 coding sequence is TGTGCCGGCAGTTTCCTAGGACCAGGCACAGATACGCAGTATTTT.

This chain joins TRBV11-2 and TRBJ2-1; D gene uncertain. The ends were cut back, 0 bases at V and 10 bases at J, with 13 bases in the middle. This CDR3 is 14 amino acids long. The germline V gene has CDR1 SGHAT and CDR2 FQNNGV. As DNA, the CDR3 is TGTGCCAGCAGCTTAGACCCAGCCAGGAAGGAGCAGTTCTTC. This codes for CASSLDPARKEQFF.

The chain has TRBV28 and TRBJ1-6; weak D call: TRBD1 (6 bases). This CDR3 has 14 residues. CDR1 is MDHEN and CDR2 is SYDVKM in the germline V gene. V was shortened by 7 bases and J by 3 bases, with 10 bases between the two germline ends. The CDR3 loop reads CASTKTGYNSPLHF. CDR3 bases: TGTGCCAGCACCAAGACAGGCTATAATTCACCCCTCCACTTT.

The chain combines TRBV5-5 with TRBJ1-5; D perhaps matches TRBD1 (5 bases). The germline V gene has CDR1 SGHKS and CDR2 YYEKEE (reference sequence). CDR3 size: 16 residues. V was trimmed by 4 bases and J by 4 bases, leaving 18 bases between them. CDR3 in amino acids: CASSPQPTAFNQPQHF. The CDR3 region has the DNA TGTGCCAGCAGCCCCCAGCCGACAGCCTTTAATCAGCCCCAGCATTTT.

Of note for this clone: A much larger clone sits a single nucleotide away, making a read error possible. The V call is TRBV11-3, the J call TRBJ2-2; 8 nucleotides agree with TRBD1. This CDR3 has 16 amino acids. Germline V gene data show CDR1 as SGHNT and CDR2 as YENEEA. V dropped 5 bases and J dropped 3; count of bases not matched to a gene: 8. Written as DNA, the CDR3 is TGTGCCAGCAGCACCCGACAGGGGTCGGACACCGGGGAGCTGTTTTTT. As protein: CASSTRQGSDTGELFF.

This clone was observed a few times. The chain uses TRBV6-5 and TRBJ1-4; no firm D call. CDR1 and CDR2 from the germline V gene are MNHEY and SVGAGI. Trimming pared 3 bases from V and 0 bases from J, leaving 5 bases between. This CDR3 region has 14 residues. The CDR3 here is CASSYRPTNEKLFF. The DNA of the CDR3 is TGTGCCAGCAGTTATCGACCAACTAATGAAAAACTGTTTTTT.

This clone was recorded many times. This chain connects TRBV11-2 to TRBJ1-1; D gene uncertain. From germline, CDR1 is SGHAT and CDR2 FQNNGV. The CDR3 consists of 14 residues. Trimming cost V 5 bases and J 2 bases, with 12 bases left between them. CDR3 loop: CASSLSTDNTEAFF. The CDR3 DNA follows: TGTGCCAGCAGCCTCTCAACAGATAACACTGAAGCTTTCTTT.

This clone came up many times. The CDR3 loop is CSAWDLTGELFF. The CDR3, as DNA: TGCAGTGCTTGGGACCTCACCGGGGAGCTGTTTTTT. The rearrangement joins TRBV20-1 to TRBJ2-2, with D perhaps TRBD1 or TRBD2 (5 bases each). This CDR3 has 12 residues. The germline V gene has CDR1 DFQATT and CDR2 SNEGSKA (reference sequence). The V gene lost 5 bases and the J gene lost 4 bases, with 8 bases spanning the gap.